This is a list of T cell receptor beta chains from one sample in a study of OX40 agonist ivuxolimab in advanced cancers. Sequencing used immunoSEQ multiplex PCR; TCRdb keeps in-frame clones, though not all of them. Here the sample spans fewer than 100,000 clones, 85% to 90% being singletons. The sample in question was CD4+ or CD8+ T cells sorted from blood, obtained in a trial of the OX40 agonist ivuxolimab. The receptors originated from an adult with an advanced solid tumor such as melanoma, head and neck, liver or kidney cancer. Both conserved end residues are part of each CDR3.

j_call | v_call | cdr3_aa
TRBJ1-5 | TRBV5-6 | CASSLRNRADQPQHF
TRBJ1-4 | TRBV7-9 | CASTKTDGNEKLFF
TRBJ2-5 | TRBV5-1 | CASSLVRSGGQETQYF
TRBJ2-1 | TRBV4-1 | CASSSYPPVPTSGGSYNEQFF
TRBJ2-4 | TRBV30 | CAWSGGSKNIQYF
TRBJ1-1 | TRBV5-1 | CAGRIGDRNTEAFF
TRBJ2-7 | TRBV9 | CASSVGAGTYEQYF
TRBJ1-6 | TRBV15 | CATSQWTGVNSPLHF
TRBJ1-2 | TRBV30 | CAWSPLSGGYTF
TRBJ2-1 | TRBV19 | CASSTLPSHVFNEQFF
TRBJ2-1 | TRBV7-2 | CAAGRDLNEQFF
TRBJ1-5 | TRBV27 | CASSSGDSNQPQHF
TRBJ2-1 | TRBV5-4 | CASSFGTDEQFF
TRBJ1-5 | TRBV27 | CASSFMPFPGGQPQHF
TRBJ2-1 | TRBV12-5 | CASAPGRLAVEQFF
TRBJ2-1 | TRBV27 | CASLRVGGYNEQFF
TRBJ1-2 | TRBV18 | CASSPQETYGYTF
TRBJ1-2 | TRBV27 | CASSRALAYGYTF
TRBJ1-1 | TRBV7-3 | CASSPGGGRGEAFF
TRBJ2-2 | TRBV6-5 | CASSRGPHTGELFF
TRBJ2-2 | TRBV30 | CAWKRTAGLGTGELFF
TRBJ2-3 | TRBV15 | CATRLHYTQYF
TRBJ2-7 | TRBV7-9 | CASSVGQDLSYEQYF
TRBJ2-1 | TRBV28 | CASSLTVAEQFF
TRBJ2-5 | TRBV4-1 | CASSVGRGWEQYF
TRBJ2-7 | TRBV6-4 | CASSDYSGRSYEQYF
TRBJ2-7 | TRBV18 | CASSPGDYEQYF